This record looks at one TCR beta chain sequence and its context. Its antigen remains unidentified. Germline loops: CDR1 MGHRA, CDR2 YSYEKL. V dropped 1 base and J dropped 3; count of bases not matched to a gene: 11. The CDR3 loop spans 17 amino acids. Constant-region reverse primers amplified full-length variable regions, followed by semi-nested Nested Universal Primer A PCR. TCRdb recomputed calls from the 5' RACE reads with MiXCR, one row per CDR3 protein. Found here are approximately 40,000 distinct CDR3 sequences, 18% of them singletons; the top ten hold 2.5% to 3.5%. Study-level points and caveats: Greatest tumor Treg TCR overlap was with tumor naive CD4+ cells.

The source of this sequence is a female donor with breast cancer. The sequencing input was naive CD4+ T cells sorted from a lymph node. Subset reported: naive CD4+ T cells, CD4+CD45RA+CD25-. The J gene is TRBJ1-1, the V gene TRBV4-1; 7 nucleotides align to TRBD1. As DNA, the CDR3 is TGCGCCAGCAGCCAAGCGGCTAGGGGGCGTATGGACACTGAAGCTTTCTTT. Amino acid sequence: CASSQAARGRMDTEAFF.